This T cell receptor beta chain was recovered during a study of T-cell memory formation after mild COVID-19. Broader study findings: CM and EM subsets held most contracting CD4+ clones; EMRA held CD8+ ones. Clones contracting across day 15 to 85 had a balanced CD4/CD8 profile; later expanding clones leaned CD4+.

Via MiXCR, TCRdb re-called the 5' RACE reads, giving one row per CDR3 protein. The sample lists 350,000 to 500,000 distinct CDR3 sequences, 15% to 20% occurring once. About this clonotype itself: Its target is not known.

The V and J ends lost 0 bases and 5 bases, in that order; junction bases with no gene match: 11. The CDR3 length is 19 residues. CDR1 and CDR2 from the germline V gene are KGHDR and SFDVKD. The TCR sequence derives from an adult woman who had mild COVID-19 (a few samples of this study predate the infection). Cell type and time point are not known. The source material was PBMCs or a T cell subset sorted from them (not recorded which). The chain couples TRBV24-1 to TRBJ2-2; 10 bases map to TRBD1. The chain's CDR3 is CATSDLPRTGGMDTGELFF. The CDR3 DNA is TGTGCCACCAGTGATTTGCCCAGGACAGGGGGAATGGATACCGGGGAGCTGTTTTTT.